These T cell receptor beta chains were read from a single sample in a study of CD8 T cells in Susac syndrome. TCRdb called the immunoSEQ multiplex PCR reads again in MiXCR, with one record for every CDR3 protein. The table lists roughly 200,000 distinct CDR3 sequences, about 95% of them singletons. The material sequenced was CD4+ T cells from PBMCs. Receptor source: a human donor in good health. Each CDR3 is given with its conserved first and last residue. The order of the fields is CDR3 protein, CDR3 DNA, J gene, clone size, V gene, D gene. A D gene is named only where the DNA matches it firmly. Size tells how often a clone was seen (once, few, many) or the class of an expanded clone, and some rows leave it out.

CDR3: CSAPRPRREQSRTQYF; DNA: TGCAGTGCCCCCCGCCCTAGGCGGGAGCAGTCGAGGACCCAGTACTTC; J: TRBJ2-5; size: NA; V: TRBV20-1; D: TRBD2
CDR3: CASSQEAGGPQDTQYF; DNA: TGCGCCAGCAGCCAAGAGGCGGGAGGGCCACAAGATACGCAGTATTTT; J: TRBJ2-3; size: NA; V: TRBV4-3; D: TRBD2
CDR3: CSARVYPSTYEQYF; DNA: TGCAGTGCTAGAGTTTATCCTAGCACCTACGAGCAGTACTTC; J: TRBJ2-7; size: NA; V: TRBV20-1; D: NA
CDR3: CASSPGGLVKNIQYF; DNA: TGTGCCAGCTCCCCGGGAGGGCTTGTCAAAAACATTCAGTACTTC; J: TRBJ2-4; size: NA; V: TRBV3-1; D: TRBD2
CDR3: CSGSPTRADTQYF; DNA: TGCAGCGGCTCCCCGACTCGGGCAGATACGCAGTATTTT; J: TRBJ2-3; size: once; V: TRBV29-1; D: NA
CDR3: CASSPALAGYEQYF; DNA: TGTGCCAGCAGCCCCGCACTAGCGGGTTACGAGCAGTACTTC; J: TRBJ2-7; size: NA; V: TRBV3-1; D: TRBD2
CDR3: CASSPGQGGGGYTF; DNA: TGCGCCAGCAGCCCGGGACAGGGAGGAGGTGGCTACACCTTC; J: TRBJ1-2; size: once; V: TRBV5-1; D: TRBD1
CDR3: CASSLVPSGSGGTYEQYF; DNA: TGTGCCAGCAGCTTAGTTCCTAGCGGGAGTGGAGGAACCTACGAGCAGTACTTC; J: TRBJ2-7; size: NA; V: TRBV7-6; D: TRBD2
CDR3: CASSQDIASGSIEQFF; DNA: TGCGCCAGCAGCCAAGATATCGCTAGCGGGAGCATTGAGCAGTTCTTC; J: TRBJ2-1; size: NA; V: TRBV4-3; D: TRBD2
CDR3: CASSLQATQYF; DNA: TGCGCCAGCAGCTTACAAGCGACCCAGTACTTC; J: TRBJ2-5; size: few; V: TRBV5-1; D: NA
CDR3: CASSSTSGYNEQFF; DNA: TGTGCCAGCAGCTCGACTAGCGGCTACAATGAGCAGTTCTTC; J: TRBJ2-1; size: NA; V: TRBV7-2; D: TRBD2
CDR3: CASSQDGGKVNIQYF; DNA: TGCGCCAGCAGCCAAGACGGCGGGAAGGTGAACATTCAGTACTTC; J: TRBJ2-4; size: NA; V: TRBV4-3; D: NA
CDR3: CAWSQLEVADTQYF; DNA: TGTGCCTGGAGTCAGCTAGAAGTCGCGGATACGCAGTATTTT; J: TRBJ2-3; size: NA; V: TRBV30; D: NA
CDR3: CSATGRDSLTQYF; DNA: TGCAGTGCAACGGGACGGGACTCCTTGACCCAGTACTTC; J: TRBJ2-5; size: NA; V: TRBV20-1; D: NA
CDR3: CASSQQVHTEAFF; DNA: TGTGCCAGCAGCCAACAGGTACACACTGAAGCTTTCTTT; J: TRBJ1-1; size: once; V: TRBV14; D: NA
CDR3: CASRTGQEETQYF; DNA: TGTGCCAGCAGAACGGGACAGGAAGAGACCCAGTACTTC; J: TRBJ2-5; size: NA; V: TRBV6-5; D: TRBD1
CDR3: CAWNQPLAGLNEQFF; DNA: TGTGCCTGGAACCAGCCACTAGCGGGTCTCAATGAGCAGTTCTTC; J: TRBJ2-1; size: NA; V: TRBV30; D: TRBD2
CDR3: CASSDLRRKETQYF; DNA: TGTGCCAGCAGTGATTTACGTCGAAAAGAGACCCAGTACTTC; J: TRBJ2-5; size: NA; V: TRBV2; D: NA
CDR3: CASSYGTGTLSTEAFF; DNA: TGTGCCAGCAGTTACGGGACAGGGACGCTCTCCACTGAAGCTTTCTTT; J: TRBJ1-1; size: NA; V: TRBV12-3/TRBV12-4; D: TRBD1
CDR3: CSVVKGASQETQYF; DNA: TGCAGCGTAGTAAAAGGCGCCAGCCAAGAGACCCAGTACTTC; J: TRBJ2-5; size: NA; V: TRBV29-1; D: NA
CDR3: CASSLLAGGEQFF; DNA: TGTGCCAGCAGCCTCTTAGCGGGAGGTGAGCAGTTCTTC; J: TRBJ2-1; size: NA; V: TRBV3-1; D: TRBD2
CDR3: CASSVGKFAGVYEQYF; DNA: TGTGCCAGCAGCGTAGGGAAGTTTGCGGGGGTCTACGAGCAGTACTTC; J: TRBJ2-7; size: NA; V: TRBV9; D: TRBD2
CDR3: CSVGGNSGNTIYF; DNA: TGCAGCGTTGGAGGAAACTCTGGAAACACCATATATTTT; J: TRBJ1-3; size: NA; V: TRBV29-1; D: NA
CDR3: CASSPAERREAFF; DNA: TGTGCCAGTAGCCCCGCGGAGCGCCGTGAAGCTTTCTTT; J: TRBJ1-1; size: NA; V: TRBV19; D: NA
CDR3: CSAGTGPPYNEQFF; DNA: TGCAGTGCTGGGACGGGTCCACCTTACAATGAGCAGTTCTTC; J: TRBJ2-1; size: NA; V: TRBV20-1; D: NA
CDR3: CASRETGGARYGYTF; DNA: TGCGCCAGCAGGGAAACAGGGGGCGCGAGGTATGGCTACACCTTC; J: TRBJ1-2; size: NA; V: TRBV5-1; D: TRBD1
CDR3: CSARSLPFSSTDTQYF; DNA: TGCAGTGCTAGAAGCCTACCCTTTTCGAGCACAGATACGCAGTATTTT; J: TRBJ2-3; size: NA; V: TRBV20-1; D: NA
CDR3: CASSSDNYNEQFF; DNA: TGTGCCAGCAGTTCGGACAACTACAATGAGCAGTTCTTC; J: TRBJ2-1; size: NA; V: TRBV7-3; D: NA
CDR3: CSVGAGRTEAFF; DNA: TGCAGCGTTGGAGCAGGGAGAACTGAAGCTTTCTTT; J: TRBJ1-1; size: once; V: TRBV29-1; D: NA
CDR3: CASSFDRGYNEQFF; DNA: TGTGCCAGCAGCTTCGATAGGGGATACAATGAGCAGTTCTTC; J: TRBJ2-1; size: NA; V: TRBV7-9; D: NA
CDR3: CASSLAGAIGTYEQYF; DNA: TGTGCCAGCAGCTTAGCGGGGGCGATAGGGACCTACGAGCAGTACTTC; J: TRBJ2-7; size: NA; V: TRBV7-2; D: NA
CDR3: CASSQDRPDTQYF; DNA: TGCGCCAGCAGCCAAGACCGCCCAGATACGCAGTATTTT; J: TRBJ2-3; size: NA; V: TRBV4-3; D: NA
CDR3: CSALQGLDYGYTF; DNA: TGCAGTGCCCTACAGGGTTTGGACTATGGCTACACCTTC; J: TRBJ1-2; size: NA; V: TRBV20-1; D: NA